These 22 T cell receptor beta chains were all obtained from the same sample, sequenced in a study of blood T cell repertoires in COVID-19. Sequencing was performed with immunoSEQ multiplex PCR; in TCRdb, only in-frame clones are kept and a portion is missing. Of approximately 280,000 clones in the sample, 65% to 85% were seen once. Sequences were obtained from peripheral blood. The origin of the receptors is a human donor with COVID-19, enrolled during active disease. The donor label of this sample is uncertain.

This clone was seen a handful of times. The J gene is TRBJ2-7, the V gene TRBV10-1, with D maybe TRBD1 (6 bases). The germline gives CDR1 WNHNN, CDR2 SYGVQD (reference sequence). V gave up 8 bases and J gave up 3 bases, with 8 bases separating them. The length of the CDR3 is 11 residues. CDR3 nucleotide sequence: TGCGCCAGCGCACAGGGCTACGAGCAGTACTTC. Its protein product is CASAQGYEQYF.

The gene calls are TRBV19 and TRBJ2-1, with TRBD2 matching 9 bases. The CDR3 length is 16 residues. Germline V CDR1 and CDR2: LNHDA, SQIVND (reference sequence). J was trimmed by 10 bases and V by 7 bases; bases with no gene match: 17. CDR3 nucleotide sequence: TGTGCCAGTACCTCCAGAGCGGGAGGAATATCTTGGGAGCAGTTCTTC. Amino acid sequence: CASTSRAGGISWEQFF.

This clone occurred once. The CDR3 bases are TGCGCCAGCAGCTTGGAGGTCGGGAGGGGTGAGCAGTTCTTC. Residues: CASSLEVGRGEQFF. The chain carries TRBV5-1 and TRBJ2-1, with 8 bases that match TRBD2. The germline CDR1 and CDR2 sequences are SGHRS and YFSETQ. The CDR3 contains 14 residues. J gave up 9 bases and V 0 bases, and 5 bases lay outside the gene matches. Full variable domain (rest looked up from reference TRBV5-1 and TRBJ2-1): KAGVTQTPRYLIKTRGQQVTLSCSPISGHRSVSWYQQTPGQGLQFLFEYFSETQRNKGNFPGRFSGRQFSNSRSEMNVSTLELGDSALYLCASSLEVGRGEQFFGPGTRLTVL.

This clone was seen only once. The chain uses TRBV5-4 and TRBJ2-3, with D unclear. Per germline, CDR1 SGHNT and CDR2 YYREEE (reference sequence). V lost 4 bases and J lost 2, with 11 bases in between. The CDR3 is made up of 14 amino acids. DNA for the CDR3: TGTGCCAGCAGCCCAGACACTTTCACAGATACGCAGTATTTT. The encoded protein is CASSPDTFTDTQYF.

This sequence joins TRBV5-4 and TRBJ1-1; weak D call: TRBD1 (5 bases). Germline V gene sequence: CDR1 SGHNT, CDR2 YYREEE (reference sequence). Trimming took off 4 bases at V and 1 base at J, with 14 bases between the two ends. The CDR3 runs to 15 residues. CDR3 region: CASSRARGPNTEAFF. The CDR3 DNA follows: TGTGCCAGCAGCCGCGCGCGGGGACCGAACACTGAAGCTTTCTTT.

Worth noting for this clone: Sequence at one end of the junction differs from germline and may be a read error. V and J are TRBV7-7 and TRBJ2-1; TRBD2 aligns across 9 bases. This CDR3 is 15 amino acids long. CDR1 and CDR2 (germline): SSHAT, FNYEAQ (reference sequence). The CDR3, as DNA: TGTGCTAGCAGCGTGACTAGCGGAGGCTACAATGAGCAGTTCTTC. Translating it yields CASSVTSGGYNEQFF.

CDR3 DNA: TGTGCCAGCTCAACGAATCCGACAGGGTTGGGTCAGCCCCAGCATTTT. Encoded protein: CASSTNPTGLGQPQHF. J is TRBJ1-5 and V is TRBV18; TRBD1 matches 7 bases. V shed 5 bases, J shed 6 bases, and the junction held 13 bases outside the gene matches. The CDR3 totals 16 residues. Looked up from germline, CDR1 is KGHSH and CDR2 is LQKENI.

The chain joins TRBV7-2 to TRBJ2-1, with 7 bases identical to TRBD2. CDR1 is SGHTA and CDR2 is FQGNSA in the germline V gene. The CDR3 covers 14 residues. J gave up 7 bases and V 1 base, and 4 bases lay outside the gene matches. CDR3 sequence: CASSLDYSGNEQFF. The CDR3, as DNA: TGTGCCAGCAGCTTAGATTATAGCGGGAATGAGCAGTTCTTC. Supplemented by reference TRBV7-2 and TRBJ2-1, the full variable domain reads GAGVSQSPSNKVTEKGKDVELRCDPISGHTALYWYRQSLGQGLEFLIYFQGNSAPDKSGLPSDRFSAERTGGSVSTLTIQRTQQEDSAVYLCASSLDYSGNEQFFGPGTRLTVL.

This clone has a single count. This chain uses TRBV30 with TRBJ2-7; D is ambiguous. The V end was cut by 4 bases, the J end by 0 bases, with 10 bases between. The CDR3 covers 13 residues. Germline CDR1 is GTSNPN and CDR2 is SVGIG (reference sequence). The CDR3 protein is CAWNSGSSYEQYF. The CDR3 DNA reads as TGTGCCTGGAACTCAGGTAGCTCCTACGAGCAGTACTTC. Filled out from reference TRBV30 and TRBJ2-7, the complete variable domain reads SQTIHQWPATLVQPVGSPLSLECTVEGTSNPNLYWYRQAAGRGLQLLFYSVGIGQISSEVPQNLSASRPQDRQFILSSKKLLLSDSGFYLCAWNSGSSYEQYFGPGTRLTVT.

The chain couples TRBV5-5 to TRBJ1-4; a possible D gene is TRBD1 (5 bases). The V gene lost 4 bases and the J gene lost 0 bases, with 10 bases spanning the gap. Germline V gene sequence: CDR1 SGHKS, CDR2 YYEKEE (reference sequence). This CDR3 contains 15 residues. The CDR3 reads CASSLTTATNEKLFF. CDR3 bases: TGTGCCAGCAGCCTAACGACAGCAACTAATGAAAAACTGTTTTTT.

The count of this clone is one. This chain links TRBV19 with TRBJ2-1, with D possibly TRBD2 on 5 matching bases. Between the trimmed V and J ends, which lost 3 bases and 2 bases, there was a span of 11 bases. The CDR3 extends over 15 amino acids. Germline assignment: CDR1 LNHDA and CDR2 SQIVND (reference sequence). The CDR3 nucleotides read TGTGCCAGTAGTATCGGGCAGACTACCTACAATGAGCAGTTCTTC. It is translated as CASSIGQTTYNEQFF.

This clone has only one observation. The chain employs TRBV4-1 and TRBJ2-5; TRBD2 matches 9 bases. The CDR3 runs 16 residues. CDR1 and CDR2 from the germline V gene are MGHRA and YSYEKL. The ends lost 1 base at V and 7 bases at J; junction bases unmatched: 10. The CDR3 nucleotides read TGCGCCAGCAGCCAAGGCCAGTTGCGGGAGGGCGGGACCCAGTACTTC. As protein: CASSQGQLREGGTQYF.

The chain carries TRBV5-1 and TRBJ2-2; 7 bases line up with TRBD1. Trimming took 2 bases from V and 2 from J; bases not matched to a gene: 3. There are 15 residues in the CDR3. Germline V gene data show CDR1 as SGHRS and CDR2 as YFSETQ. The CDR3 DNA reads as TGCGCCAGCAGCTTCGGGACAGCAAACACCGGGGAGCTGTTTTTT. It translates to CASSFGTANTGELFF.

Note on this clone: One end of the junction is discordant with germline, which a read error may explain. This sequence joins TRBV6-1 and TRBJ1-1, with D tentatively TRBD1 (6 bases). Germline loops: CDR1 MNHNS, CDR2 SASEGT. The CDR3 contains 15 residues. The CDR3 DNA follows: TGTGCCAGCAGGGAAGGGACAAATAGAAACACTGAAGCTTTCTTT. It encodes CASREGTNRNTEAFF.

This chain uses TRBV2 with TRBJ2-3; 10 nucleotides line up with TRBD2. The length of the CDR3 is 16 residues. Looked up from germline, CDR1 is SNHLY and CDR2 is FYNNEI. After removal of 6 bases from V and 4 bases from J, the junction contained 10 bases not matched to a gene. CDR3 sequence (DNA): TGTGCCAGCAGAAGGGGGCTAGCGGGAGTGGCAGATACGCAGTATTTT. Translating gives CASRRGLAGVADTQYF.

The V and J genes are TRBV2 and TRBJ2-7; 9 bases line up with TRBD1. The CDR3 length is 24 residues. The V and J ends lost 2 bases and 2 bases, in that order; junction bases with no gene match: 31. The germline V gene has CDR1 SNHLY and CDR2 FYNNEI. CDR3 sequence reads: CASSESRRTLSERKSGTGTYEQYF. The CDR3 coding sequence is TGTGCCAGCAGTGAATCGCGCAGAACTTTAAGCGAGCGCAAAAGCGGGACAGGGACCTACGAGCAGTACTTC.

The chain carries TRBV28 and TRBJ2-1, with 9 nucleotides matching TRBD1. The CDR3 spans 15 residues. V lost 5 bases to trimming and J lost 8 bases; unmatched junction nucleotides: 10. Germline loops: CDR1 MDHEN, CDR2 SYDVKM. The CDR3 loop is CASSPPGQGSDEQFF. The CDR3 coding sequence is TGTGCCAGCAGTCCTCCCGGACAGGGGAGTGATGAGCAGTTCTTC. Full variable domain (outside the CDR3, taken from reference TRBV28 and TRBJ2-1): DVKVTQSSRYLVKRTGEKVFLECVQDMDHENMFWYRQDPGLGLRLIYFSYDVKMKEKGDIPEGYSVSREKKERFSLILESASTNQTSMYLCASSPPGQGSDEQFFGPGTRLTVL.

The chain has TRBV19 and TRBJ1-6; 9 nucleotides align to TRBD1. V gave up 3 bases and J gave up 9 bases; unmatched junction bases: 3. Germline assignment: CDR1 LNHDA and CDR2 SQIVND (reference sequence). CDR3 length: 14 amino acids. In nucleotides, the CDR3 is TGTGCCAGTAGTATGGACAGGGGTACTTCACCCCTCCACTTT. Translation gives CASSMDRGTSPLHF.

In its sample, this clone was seen a few times. Other DNA sequences of this sample code for an identical CDR3. This chain links TRBV19 with TRBJ2-7; no clear D gene. Germline V CDR1 and CDR2: LNHDA, SQIVND (reference sequence). The CDR3 covers 12 residues. V lost 5 bases and J lost 2, with 7 bases in between. CDR3 DNA sequence: TGTGCCAGTAGTGTATCCCCCTACGAGCAGTACTTC. Its translation: CASSVSPYEQYF.

The gene calls are TRBV29-1 and TRBJ1-1, with TRBD1 as a possible D gene (5 bases). The CDR3 loop spans 12 amino acids. Germline V gene lookup returns CDR1 SQVTM and CDR2 ANQGSEA. V lost 4 bases and J lost 8, with 14 bases in between. Here the CDR3 DNA reads TGCAGCGTTGTGTCGGGGGACGGAGAAGCTTTCTTT. The encoded protein is CSVVSGDGEAFF.

The DNA of the CDR3 is TGTGCCAGCAGCTTTTCTAGCGGGAGGGACACCGGGGAGCTGTTTTTT. The encoded protein is CASSFSSGRDTGELFF. The chain joins TRBV7-8 to TRBJ2-2; 12 nucleotides line up with TRBD2. CDR3 length equals 16 residues. Germline V gene sequence: CDR1 SGHVS, CDR2 FQNEAQ. With 3 bases clipped from V and 3 bases from J, the junction kept 2 bases outside the gene matches.

The table lists this clone with a few counts. The chain couples TRBV19 to TRBJ1-2; D not certain. The ends were cut back, 9 bases at V and 1 base at J, with 15 bases in the middle. The CDR3 consists of 14 residues. Germline CDR1 and CDR2: LNHDA and SQIVND (reference sequence). CDR3 sequence (DNA): TGTGCCAGCCGACGGAGGCCCGATAACTATGGCTACACCTTC. Translating it yields CASRRRPDNYGYTF.